The 20 T cell receptor beta chains presented below share a single source sample, sequenced in a study of T cell responses to AZD1222 COVID-19 vaccine (dated by TCRdb to the early 2020s). In light of the paper, this sample's time point label describes: about 28 days (+/-7) after the second vaccine dose. The library was prepared using the immunoSEQ multiplex PCR assay. Held by TCRdb, this immuneACCESS table contains in-frame sequences only and omits some clones. Under half of the omission traces to an unresolved V gene where checked; the cause of the rest is unknown. The sample contains approximately 150,000 clones, around 90% of them found a single time. Around 6.3% of the sample is held by the ten biggest clonotypes. The specimen comprised peripheral blood, sampled 28 days after the second AZD1222 dose. These receptor sequences come from an adult who received the AZD1222 COVID-19 vaccine.

The chain recombines TRBV30 with TRBJ2-5; 8 bases are a match to TRBD2. V was clipped by 2 bases and J by 7 bases; unmatched bases: 15. The CDR3 totals 16 residues. Germline CDR1 is GTSNPN and CDR2 is SVGIG (reference sequence). The CDR3 region has the DNA TGTGCCTGGAGTCGGGACGGGAGGGCCGAAGGTGGGACCCAGTACTTC. Protein product: CAWSRDGRAEGGTQYF.

This chain connects TRBV18 to TRBJ1-2; D not resolved. From germline, CDR1 is KGHSH and CDR2 LQKENI. V lost 0 bases, J lost 2 bases, and 10 bases lay in between. The CDR3 totals 15 residues. As DNA, the CDR3 is TGTGCCAGCTCACCACCGGAAACAAGGAACTATGGCTACACCTTC. Its protein product is CASSPPETRNYGYTF.

The gene calls are TRBV5-6 and TRBJ2-5, with D maybe TRBD1 (6 bases). This CDR3 is built from 15 residues. Between the trimmed V and J ends, which lost 0 bases and 3 bases, there was a span of 12 bases. Germline V gene sequence: CDR1 SGHDT, CDR2 YYEEEE. For the CDR3, the DNA is TGTGCCAGCAGCTTGGGTTGGTCAGGGGAAGAGACCCAGTACTTC. Residues: CASSLGWSGEETQYF.

CDR3 nucleotides: TGCAGCGGGGCAGGACAGATGAACACTGAAGCTTTCTTT. It translates to CSGAGQMNTEAFF. The V gene is TRBV29-1, the J gene TRBJ1-1, with D perhaps TRBD1 (6 bases). The CDR3 is 13 residues long. The ends were cut back, 7 bases at V and 0 bases at J, with 12 bases in the middle. In germline, CDR1 is SQVTM, CDR2 ANQGSEA.

In this sample, this clone turned up once. The J gene is TRBJ1-5, the V gene TRBV18; no clear D. Between the trimmed V and J ends, which lost 3 bases and 2 bases, there was a span of 14 bases. Germline lookup yields CDR1 KGHSH and CDR2 LQKENI. The CDR3 covers 16 residues. The CDR3 bases are TGTGCCAGCTCACCCGGAACTCTCTTGGGCAATCAGCCCCAGCATTTT. Protein sequence: CASSPGTLLGNQPQHF.

The V call is TRBV28, the J call TRBJ2-7; D is perhaps TRBD1 (5 bases). Between the trimmed V and J ends, which lost 8 bases and 3 bases, there was a span of 11 bases. Germline values: CDR1 MDHEN, CDR2 SYDVKM. This CDR3 is 12 amino acids long. CDR3 loop: CASCQGGYEQYF. The CDR3, as DNA: TGTGCCAGCTGCCAGGGTGGCTACGAGCAGTACTTC. The full variable domain, with the rest looked up from reference TRBV28 and TRBJ2-7, is DVKVTQSSRYLVKRTGEKVFLECVQDMDHENMFWYRQDPGLGLRLIYFSYDVKMKEKGDIPEGYSVSREKKERFSLILESASTNQTSMYLCASCQGGYEQYFGPGTRLTVT.

This chain links TRBV19 with TRBJ2-1, with no clear D. Germline V gives CDR1 LNHDA, CDR2 SQIVND (reference sequence). Trimming shortened V by 6 bases and J by 0 bases, and 12 bases separated the two germline ends. This CDR3 spans 15 amino acids. CDR3 protein: CASSPKTLSYNEQFF. The CDR3 DNA sequence: TGTGCCAGTAGCCCGAAGACACTCTCCTACAATGAGCAGTTCTTC. The complete variable domain, with remaining parts taken from reference TRBV19 and TRBJ2-1, reads DGGITQSPKYLFRKEGQNVTLSCEQNLNHDAMYWYRQDPGQGLRLIYYSQIVNDFQKGDIAEGYSVSREKKESFPLTVTSAQKNPTAFYLCASSPKTLSYNEQFFGPGTRLTVL.

The rearrangement uses TRBV10-1 and TRBJ2-7; 13 bases map to TRBD2. J was trimmed by 9 bases and V by 3 bases; bases with no gene match: 8. Germline CDR1 reads WNHNN; CDR2 reads SYGVQD (reference sequence). The CDR3 spans 15 residues. The CDR3 DNA reads as TGCGCCAGCAGTGACCCAGGACTAGCGGGGGCAGGGCAGTACTTC. Protein product: CASSDPGLAGAGQYF.

V is TRBV7-3 and J is TRBJ2-1; 14 nucleotides agree with TRBD2. CDR3 length: 13 amino acids. Per germline, CDR1 SGHTA and CDR2 FQGTGA. With V trimmed by 8 bases and J by 9 bases, 3 bases remained unmatched. CDR3 residues: CASGTSGSTEQFF. The CDR3, as DNA: TGTGCCAGCGGGACTAGCGGGAGCACTGAGCAGTTCTTC.

CDR3 amino acids: CASSTGTGAYEQYF. CDR3 nucleotide sequence: TGTGCCAGTAGCACTGGTACAGGGGCGTACGAGCAGTACTTC. V gene TRBV19 combines with J gene TRBJ2-7; 7 nucleotides align to TRBD1. The germline V gene has CDR1 LNHDA and CDR2 SQIVND (reference sequence). CDR3 size: 14 residues. Trimming cost V 6 bases and J 4 bases; bases outside gene matches: 9.

The rearrangement uses TRBV5-8 and TRBJ2-1; D is undetermined. CDR1 SGHTS and CDR2 YDEGEE come from the germline V gene. V was clipped by 2 bases and J by 3 bases, with 12 bases between them. This CDR3 is 15 amino acids long. The CDR3, as DNA: TGTGCCAGCAGCTTACGGTGGGAACTCTACAATGAGCAGTTCTTC. Its protein is CASSLRWELYNEQFF.

The chain links TRBV7-2 to TRBJ2-2; 8 bases agree with TRBD1. The J segment lost 4 bases and the V segment lost 2 bases, leaving 6 bases of the junction unmatched. The germline CDR1 and CDR2 sequences are SGHTA and FQGNSA. The CDR3 spans 16 residues. For the CDR3, the DNA is TGTGCCAGCAGCTTACGAGTACAGGGGGGCACCGGGGAGCTGTTTTTT. This gives the protein CASSLRVQGGTGELFF.

The V and J genes are TRBV5-1 and TRBJ1-2; 8 bases are a match to TRBD1. Per the germline V gene, CDR1 is SGHRS and CDR2 is YFSETQ. Germline trimming cut 1 base from V and 5 bases from J; bases unmatched to any gene: 4. CDR3 size: 14 residues. The CDR3 DNA is TGCGCCAGCAGCTTGCCAGGGGGCGATTATGGCTACACCTTC. Its protein is CASSLPGGDYGYTF.

The rearrangement links TRBV28 to TRBJ1-2; no clear D gene. The CDR3 totals 11 residues. Germline loops: CDR1 MDHEN, CDR2 SYDVKM. The V and J ends lost 5 bases and 5 bases respectively, with 6 bases between them. The DNA of the CDR3 is TGTGCCAGCAGTGCGACGTATGGCTACACCTTC. This codes for CASSATYGYTF.

The chain recombines TRBV15 with TRBJ2-1; 7 nucleotides align to TRBD2. This CDR3 is 16 amino acids long. The ends lost 5 bases at V and 0 bases at J; junction bases unmatched: 7. Looked up from germline, CDR1 is LNHNV and CDR2 is YYDKDF (reference sequence). CDR3 loop: CATSPKGGSSYNEQFF. The CDR3 nucleotides read TGTGCCACCAGCCCCAAGGGCGGGAGCTCCTACAATGAGCAGTTCTTC.

The V and J genes are TRBV2 and TRBJ1-1; D gene unclear. Trimming removed 2 bases from V and 1 base from J, with 8 bases in between. CDR1 and CDR2 (germline): SNHLY, FYNNEI. This CDR3 contains 14 residues. CDR3 DNA: TGTGCCAGCAGTGAAAGGGTGCCGAACACTGAAGCTTTCTTT. Residues: CASSERVPNTEAFF.

The chain links TRBV18 to TRBJ1-2, with TRBD1 matching over 9 bases. The CDR3 covers 15 residues. After removal of 5 bases from V and 7 bases from J, the junction contained 11 bases not matched to a gene. Germline loops: CDR1 KGHSH, CDR2 LQKENI. This chain's CDR3 is CASSDAGTGTSGYTF. The CDR3 DNA follows: TGTGCCAGCTCAGACGCCGGGACAGGGACGTCTGGCTACACCTTC.

The V and J genes are TRBV10-1 and TRBJ1-5, with D hard to call. Germline CDR1 WNHNN, CDR2 SYGVQD (reference sequence). This CDR3 is built from 12 residues. Trimming removed 4 bases at V and 9 bases at J, with 10 bases between. CDR3 coding DNA: TGCGCCAGCAGTGCGAGGTTAGGGCCCCAGCATTTT. Its translation is CASSARLGPQHF.

V gene TRBV9 combines with J gene TRBJ1-3; D is ambiguous. Trimming stripped 0 bases from V and 0 bases from J, with 10 bases between. CDR1 is SGDLS, CDR2 YYNGEE, per germline. This CDR3 has 16 amino acids. The CDR3 DNA sequence: TGTGCCAGCAGCGTAGAGCGCGGGGTCTCTGGAAACACCATATATTTT. Translated: CASSVERGVSGNTIYF.

The gene calls are TRBV9 and TRBJ2-3; a weak D match, TRBD2 (5 bases). Germline CDR1 SGDLS, CDR2 YYNGEE. V shed 1 base and J shed 3 bases, with 12 bases lying between them. The CDR3 is 15 amino acids. CDR3 protein: CASSVSGLNTDTQYF. The CDR3 coding sequence is TGTGCCAGCAGCGTATCGGGGTTGAATACAGATACGCAGTATTTT.